This is a list of T cell receptor beta chains from one sample in a study of blood T cell repertoires in COVID-19. The method was immunoSEQ multiplex PCR; TCRdb's version includes in-frame clones alone and lacks a portion of them. The table shows fewer than 150,000 clones, with 81% occurring only once. Material: peripheral blood. The receptors here all came from a man aged 45-65 years with acute or convalescent COVID-19. The CDR3 runs from the conserved cysteine through the conserved F or W. The D gene is left open where the match is weak. A clone size is listed for some rows: how often the clone was seen (once, few, many), or a class if it is expanded.

clone size	V gene	D gene	J gene	CDR3 DNA	CDR3 protein
.	TRBV2	TRBD1	TRBJ1-2	TGTGCCAGCAGTGAGGGGGGACAGGGGAATGGCTACACCTTC	CASSEGGQGNGYTF
.	TRBV5-6	.	TRBJ1-1	TGTGCCAGCAGCTTGGGGAGGGGCACTGAAGCTTTCTTT	CASSLGRGTEAFF
.	TRBV28	.	TRBJ1-1	TGTGCCAGCACCTTACTTGTCGGCACTGAAGCTTTCTTT	CASTLLVGTEAFF
few	TRBV13	.	TRBJ1-2	TGTGCCAGCAGCTTACTGACGGGAGGCTACACCTTC	CASSLLTGGYTF
.	TRBV4-1	.	TRBJ2-1	TGCGCCAGCAGCCGACTACAGGGAAATGAGCAGTTCTTC	CASSRLQGNEQFF
.	TRBV6-2/TRBV6-3	TRBD2	TRBJ2-3	TGTGCCAGCAGTTTGTCGGGGGGGCTTTTCGTGTATTTT	CASSLSGGLFVYF
.	TRBV12-5	.	TRBJ1-2	TGTGCTAGTGGTTTGGTAAATACTAACTATGGCTACACCTTC	CASGLVNTNYGYTF
.	TRBV7-6	.	TRBJ2-2	TGTGCCAGCAGCTTAGGAATGGGCCAAGGGGAGCTGTTTTTT	CASSLGMGQGELFF
.	TRBV11-1	TRBD2	TRBJ2-3	TGTGCCAGCAGCCGGGAGGGAACCACAGATACGCAGTATTTT	CASSREGTTDTQYF
once	TRBV6-6	.	TRBJ1-2	TGTGCCAGCAGTTCTACAGGGAACTATGGCTACACCTTC	CASSSTGNYGYTF
.	TRBV5-6	TRBD1	TRBJ2-2	TGTGCCAGCAGCTCCCTGGACAGGGGATTCACCGGGGAGCTGTTTTTT	CASSSLDRGFTGELFF
.	TRBV14	.	TRBJ1-2	TGTGCCAGCAGCCCGGGGCCCGGGACAACTGTTAGGAACACCTTC	CASSPGPGTTVRNTF
.	TRBV28	TRBD1	TRBJ1-5	TGTGCCAGCGGAACAGGGGGCGGCAATCAGCCCCAGCATTTT	CASGTGGGNQPQHF
.	TRBV10-1	.	TRBJ1-3	TGCGCCAGCAGTGCAGGGGTGACTTCTGGAAACACCATATATTTT	CASSAGVTSGNTIYF
.	TRBV6-5	TRBD1	TRBJ1-6	TGTGCCAGCAGTTTGGACAGGGTGAATTCACCCCTCCACTTT	CASSLDRVNSPLHF
.	TRBV18	TRBD1	TRBJ1-2	TGTGCCAGCTCACCACCACAGAGGACAGGGGACTATGGCTACACCTTC	CASSPPQRTGDYGYTF
.	TRBV19	TRBD1	TRBJ1-2	TGTGCCAGTAGTATAGATGGGGACAGCTATGGCTACACCTTC	CASSIDGDSYGYTF
.	TRBV2	TRBD1	TRBJ2-1	TGTGCCAGCAGGGGGGGACAGGGATCCAGCGGCTCCTACAATGAGCAGTTCTTC	CASRGGQGSSGSYNEQFF
once	TRBV6-5	.	TRBJ2-1	TGTGCCAGCAAATCGTTGCGGGTTACCTACAATGAGCAGTTCTTC	CASKSLRVTYNEQFF
.	TRBV6-6	TRBD2	TRBJ2-7	TGTGCCAGCAGCCCCGGGATGTATACGGGGGGGGGCGAGCAGTACTTC	CASSPGMYTGGGEQYF
once	TRBV6-1	TRBD1	TRBJ2-2	TGTGCCAGCAGGGAAGGGGGCCGCGGCGGGGAGCTGTTTTTT	CASREGGRGGELFF
once	TRBV28	TRBD2	TRBJ2-3	TGTGCCAGCAGCCCACCTTCTAGCGGGGGATCCACAGATACGCAGTATTTT	CASSPPSSGGSTDTQYF
.	TRBV6-5	.	TRBJ1-2	TGTGCCAGCCTCGCATACGGGACACCGATGTATGGCTACACCTTC	CASLAYGTPMYGYTF
once	TRBV6-7	TRBD1	TRBJ2-2	TGTGCCACCTATAAACTCGGGACAGAACAGATCGGGGAGCTGTTTTTT	CATYKLGTEQIGELFF
.	TRBV20-1	TRBD1	TRBJ1-1	TGCAGTGCCCCGACAGGGGAGGAAGCTTTCTTT	CSAPTGEEAFF
.	TRBV9	TRBD2	TRBJ2-1	TGTGCCAGCAGCGTCGGACTAGGGGACGAGGCTGAGCAGTTCTTC	CASSVGLGDEAEQFF
few	TRBV2	.	TRBJ1-5	TGTGCCAGCCGCAGGGGACGCAATCAGCCCCAGCATTTT	CASRRGRNQPQHF
.	TRBV5-1	.	TRBJ1-2	TGCGCCAGCAGCTCGGGGGGTAACTATGGCTACACCTTC	CASSSGGNYGYTF
once	TRBV10-3	TRBD1	TRBJ2-1	TGTGCCATCGAAGACGGCAAGGGGGCCCTCAATGAGCAGTTCTTC	CAIEDGKGALNEQFF
.	TRBV28	.	TRBJ1-5	TGTGCCAGCAGTACTCAAACAGGGTATCAGCCCCAGCATTTT	CASSTQTGYQPQHF